Included here is one T cell receptor beta chain sequence, with context. Its antigen is as yet unknown. The CDR3 is made up of 14 amino acids. In germline, CDR1 is DFQATT, CDR2 SNEGSKA (reference sequence). Naive CD8+ T cells showed a CD45RO-CCR7+CD27+CD95- phenotype. This sample was included in a study of CXCR3-negative and CXCR3-positive naive CD8 T cells. Study-level findings and limits: In CXCR3-positive naive cells, the TRB CDR3s were more hydrophobic than in CXCR3-negative naive cells.

cDNA libraries for TRB were generated by 5' RACE incorporating UMI labels. TCRdb re-called the 5' RACE reads; every CDR3 protein appears as one record, without DNA. The sample data list some 140,000 distinct CDR3 sequences. The sequence was obtained from a human donor in good health. Some clones in this sample may be carry-over from other donors' samples. The chain uses TRBV20-1 and TRBJ1-2; TCRdb designates TRBD1, a call that cannot be tested without DNA. The sample was naive CXCR3+ CD8+ T cells from blood. Subset indicated: CD45RO-CCR7+CD27+CD95- naive CD8+ T cells expressing CXCR3 (TNR3+). The CDR3 spells CSARDLAGNYGYTF.